The present T cell receptor beta chain was sequenced within a study of Graves' ophthalmopathy and Graves' hyperthyroidism. Study-level points and caveats: Using 13 signatures, a model distinguished ophthalmopathy from stable hyperthyroidism, reaching about 87% sensitivity and approximately 84% specificity. Blood samples also showed most expanded thyroid clonotypes exceeding 0.001 frequency. Sensitivity of around 64% and specificity of under 85% were achieved by the model that predicted ophthalmopathy progression.

The CDR3 runs 16 residues. Germline CDR1 reads MGHDK; CDR2 reads SYGVNS. Trimming pared 6 bases from V and 1 base from J, leaving 18 bases between. Ten or more counts support this clonotype. What it binds is unknown. Hyperthyroidism patients, all newly diagnosed, had under 2 months' duration and ages of 18 to 65. The authors amplified TCR beta CDR3 regions from RNA transcripts. First-round RT-PCR used HTBI primers; second-round multiplex PCR followed. TCRdb re-called the multiplex PCR reads with MiXCR, one entry per CDR3 protein. The table has about 1.2 million distinct CDR3 sequences, about two fifths seen once; the top ten hold around 10%.

This chain connects TRBV25-1 to TRBJ2-5, with D tentatively TRBD1 (5 bases). What was sequenced was peripheral blood or thyroid tissue (not recorded which). This receptor was taken from an adult man with Graves' hyperthyroidism. The DNA for the CDR3 is TGTGCCAGCAGCCTACGGCGGAGTGGGGCCCAAGAGACCCAGTACTTC. Its translation: CASSLRRSGAQETQYF.